The source of this T cell receptor beta chain is a study of molecular identifiers for immune sequencing clone quantification. Previously described methods with listed TCR primers produced the bulk TCR libraries. From the PCR reads, TCRdb called clonotypes with MiXCR, one entry per CDR3 protein. The repertoire holds some 680,000 distinct CDR3 sequences, around 25% seen once, with roughly 0.83% in the top ten. At least ten counts were recorded for this clonotype. Per the germline V gene, CDR1 is MNHEY and CDR2 is SVGEGT. J lost 2 bases, V lost 7 bases, and 8 bases had no gene match. The CDR3 covers 15 residues.

The V call is TRBV6-2 or TRBV6-3, the J call TRBJ1-5, with 7 bases that match TRBD1. The origin of this receptor is a human donor in good health. Some libraries in this study had Jurkat cell RNA spiked in. The material sequenced was naive CD8+ T cells from blood, with Jurkat cell RNA spiked in. Subset denoted: FACS-sorted CD8+CD4-CCR7+CD45RA+ naive T cells. The CDR3 nucleotides are TGTGCCAGCACCTACAGGGGTTTGGGCAATCAGCCCCAGCATTTT. It yields the protein CASTYRGLGNQPQHF.